This TCR beta chain emerged from a study of cytomegalovirus exposure and HLA in healthy donors. General study points: TCR beta V segments were, for the most part, productive about 87% or about 30% of the time in an earlier analysis.

CDR1 and CDR2 from the germline V gene are SGHNT and YENEEA. The J segment lost 0 bases and the V segment lost 4 bases, leaving 3 bases of the junction unmatched. CDR3 size: 16 residues. The PCR ran on 60 Vbeta and 13 Jbeta primers. Assay: immunoSEQ multiplex PCR; the TCRdb copy retains only in-frame clones and omits some. The table shows some 190,000 clones, with more than 70% occurring only once. Concerning this clone: Its target is unknown.

This rearrangement joins TRBV11-3 to TRBJ2-3; 11 nucleotides agree with TRBD1. Sequencing was done on a sample of PBMCs. This receptor was identified in a woman in her thirties or forties in good health and CMV-seronegative. Here the CDR3 DNA reads TGTGCCAGCAGCTCCCGGGACAGGGGGAGCACAGATACGCAGTATTTT. It codes for CASSSRDRGSTDTQYF.